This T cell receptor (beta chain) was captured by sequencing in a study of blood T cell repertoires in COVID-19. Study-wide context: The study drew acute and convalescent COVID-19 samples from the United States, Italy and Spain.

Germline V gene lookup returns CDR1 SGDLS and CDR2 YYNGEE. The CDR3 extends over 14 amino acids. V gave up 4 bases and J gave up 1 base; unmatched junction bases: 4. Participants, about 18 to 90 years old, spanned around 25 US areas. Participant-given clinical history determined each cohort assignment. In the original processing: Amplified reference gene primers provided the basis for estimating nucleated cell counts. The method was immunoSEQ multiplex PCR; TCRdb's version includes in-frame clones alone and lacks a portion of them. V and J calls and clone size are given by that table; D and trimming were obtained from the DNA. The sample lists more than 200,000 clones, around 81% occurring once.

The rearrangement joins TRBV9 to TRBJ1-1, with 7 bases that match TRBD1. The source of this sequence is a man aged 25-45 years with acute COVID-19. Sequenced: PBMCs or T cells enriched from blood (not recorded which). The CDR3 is CASSYGTENTEAFF. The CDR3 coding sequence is TGTGCCAGCAGCTACGGGACAGAGAACACTGAAGCTTTCTTT.